This T cell receptor beta chain was sequenced in a study of regulatory T cells in long-lasting Graves disease. With iRepertoire HTBI primers and Arm-PCR of CDR3 regions, TCR beta libraries were built. TCRdb re-called the multiplex PCR reads through MiXCR, storing one row per CDR3 protein. The data hold approximately 270,000 distinct CDR3 sequences, with 15% to 20% observed a single time. Noted time point: newly diagnosed GD, antithyroid drugs for less than 3 months. PBMC RNA was the source of the TCR library. This CDR3 contains 14 residues. CDR1 is DFQATT and CDR2 is SNEGSKA in the germline V gene (reference sequence). V lost 0 bases and J lost 2, with 11 bases in between. The sample also formed part of further work on T cells in Graves' hyperthyroidism and ophthalmopathy.

The sequencing here drew on peripheral blood mononuclear cells (PBMCs), taken at new diagnosis, from a patient treated with antithyroid drugs. The chain links TRBV20-1 to TRBJ2-7; tentatively, D is TRBD1 (6 bases). The sequence came from a young woman with Graves disease. This chain's CDR3 is CSARDGGQAYEQYF. CDR3 DNA sequence: TGCAGTGCTAGAGATGGGGGCCAAGCCTACGAGCAGTACTTC.